The clone carrying this TCR beta chain was seen more than once but under ten times. The antigen is undetermined. These data come from a study of blood T cells in healthy people across ages. Whole-study results and caveats: More naive CD4+ cells and higher diversity marked long-lived donors relative to aged donors. Older individuals had lower TCR beta diversity per million T cells (the decline was roughly linear).

PCR was performed a second time for roughly 7 to 12 cycles using a sample-barcoded 5' primer and a J-beta primer mix. TCRdb passed the 5' RACE reads through MiXCR, listing each CDR3 protein once. This sample carries 700,000 or so distinct CDR3 sequences, approximately 21% of them seen once, and the ten largest clones take under 25%. Germline loops: CDR1 SGHTA, CDR2 FQGTGA. After removal of 4 bases from V and 1 base from J, the junction contained 10 bases not matched to a gene. The CDR3 spans 18 residues. This chain connects TRBV7-3 to TRBJ2-3; TRBD2 aligns across 11 bases. The source of this sequence is a man between 65 and 85 years old in good health. Sequencing was done on a sample of blood. The CDR3 region is CASSSPTSGATGTDTQYF. CDR3 nucleotide sequence: TGTGCCAGCAGCTCGCCGACTAGCGGGGCTACGGGCACAGATACGCAGTATTTT.